Each of the 14 T cell receptor gamma chains below was sequenced from the same sample in a study of gamma-delta T cells after stem cell transplantation. TCRdb re-called the RT-PCR reads through CATT. In the table there are around 820 gamma-chain clones, 4.5% to 6.5% of which are singletons. The sequenced sample was gamma-delta T cells. The receptors were sampled from a human donor. It is not recorded whose cells these are; they may come from a transplant donor.

This clone is large (0.1 to 1%) by share. The sample has other DNA sequences that encode this CDR3 too. The CDR3, as DNA: TGTGCCTTGTGGGAGTCCCAAGAGTTGGGCAAAAAAATCAAGGTATTT. This gives the protein CALWESQELGKKIKVF. The chain employs TRGV9 and TRGJP. The CDR3 runs 16 residues. Per the germline V gene, CDR1 is GITISATS and CDR2 is ISYDGTV (reference sequence). Trimming took 3 bases from V and 4 from J; bases not matched to a gene: 3.

This clone qualifies as large (0.1 to 1%). This rearrangement joins TRGV9 to TRGJP. The V gene end was trimmed by 0 bases and the J gene end by 9 bases; junction bases not matched to a gene: 5. Germline CDR1 reads GITISATS; CDR2 reads ISYDGTV (reference sequence). This CDR3 has 16 amino acids. The CDR3 DNA sequence: TGTGCCTTGTGGGAGGTGTTTGGGTTGGGCAAAAAAATCAAGGTATTT. Translating it yields CALWEVFGLGKKIKVF.

This clone is categorized as large (0.1 to 1%). The V gene is TRGV9, the J gene TRGJP. With V trimmed by 4 bases and J by 4 bases, 7 bases remained unmatched. The CDR3 loop spans 17 amino acids. Germline CDR1 is GITISATS and CDR2 is ISYDGTV (reference sequence). The CDR3 protein is CALWDSDQELGKKIKVF. The CDR3 region has the DNA TGTGCCTTGTGGGACTCCGACCAAGAGTTGGGCAAAAAAATCAAGGTATTT.

This clone showed up just a few times. The rearrangement links TRGV3 to TRGJP. Germline V gives CDR1 VTNTFY, CDR2 YDVSTARD (reference sequence). The CDR3 runs to 15 residues. The J segment lost 6 bases and the V segment lost 4 bases, leaving 3 bases of the junction unmatched. Here the CDR3 reads CATWERELGKKIKVF. The CDR3 coding sequence is TGTGCCACCTGGGAGAGAGAGTTGGGCAAAAAAATCAAGGTATTT.

This clone is categorized as medium-sized. With only one base between it and a far larger clone, this is likely a read error. Different DNA sequences within this sample yield the same CDR3. The chain has TRGV9 and TRGJP. This CDR3 spans 16 amino acids. Germline CDR1 reads GITISATS; CDR2 reads ISYDGTV (reference sequence). CDR3 DNA sequence: TGTGCCCTGTGGGAGGTGCAAGAGTTGGGCAAAAAAATCAAGGTATTT. Its protein product is CALWEVQELGKKIKVF.

This chain links TRGV3 with TRGJ1 or TRGJ2. The CDR3 has 14 residues. Germline values: CDR1 VTNTFY, CDR2 YDVSTARD (reference sequence). J was trimmed by 7 bases and V by 3 bases; bases with no gene match: 12. The DNA for the CDR3 is TGTGCCACCTGGGACGGGCGAGAGAGGTATAAGAAACTCTTT. This gives the protein CATWDGRERYKKLF.

In this sample, this clone turned up once. The likely explanation is a read error, given a far larger clone one base away. The genes are TRGV9 and TRGJP. Germline lookup yields CDR1 GITISATS and CDR2 ISYDGTV (reference sequence). This CDR3 comprises 18 residues. The trim removed 0 bases at V and 9 bases at J, leaving 11 bases unmatched. CDR3 DNA: TGTGCCTTGTGGGAGGTGCACGTAGGGGCGTTGGGCAAAAAAATCAAGGTATTT. Translation gives CALWEVHVGALGKKIKVF.

This clone turned up a few times. This likely traces to a read error, being one base from a far larger clone. This chain uses TRGV9 with TRGJP. The germline CDR1 and CDR2 sequences are GITISATS and ISYDGTV (reference sequence). The CDR3 is made up of 18 amino acids. The CDR3 DNA is TGTGCCTTGTGGGCGGTGCAAGTAGGGGCGTTGGGCAAAAAAATCAAGGTATTT. It specifies CALWAVQVGALGKKIKVF.

This clone was seen only a few times. A read error may be the cause here, since a much bigger clone is one base away. This sample includes further DNA sequences coding for the same CDR3. V and J are TRGV9 and TRGJP. Per the germline V gene, CDR1 is GITISATS and CDR2 is ISYDGTV (reference sequence). The CDR3 has 17 amino acids. The CDR3 DNA sequence: TGTGCCTTGTGGGAGGTGACAGGGGAGTTGGGCAAAAAGATCAAGGTATTT. Translation: CALWEVTGELGKKIKVF.

This clone is judged medium-sized (0.01 to 0.1%). This chain uses TRGV9 with TRGJP. Looked up from germline, CDR1 is GITISATS and CDR2 is ISYDGTV (reference sequence). With V trimmed by 2 bases and J by 3 bases, 4 bases remained unmatched. This CDR3 has 17 amino acids. CDR3: CALWEEMQELGKKIKVF. The DNA for the CDR3 is TGTGCCTTGTGGGAGGAGATGCAAGAGTTGGGCAAAAAAATCAAGGTATTT.

This clone was counted a single time. This likely came from a read error, as a far larger clone is one base away. This same CDR3 is encoded by further DNA sequences in the sample. This chain connects TRGV9 to TRGJP. Per the germline V gene, CDR1 is GITISATS and CDR2 is ISYDGTV (reference sequence). After removal of 1 base from V and 7 bases from J, the junction contained 22 bases not matched to a gene. This CDR3 is 22 amino acids long. Here the CDR3 reads CALWEVQGTPTLQELGKKIKVF. CDR3 bases: TGTGCCTTGTGGGAGGTTCAAGGAACACCGACCTTACAGGAGTTGGGCAAAAAAATCAAGGTATTT.

In the case of this clone: Other DNA sequences in the sample encode the same CDR3. The chain employs TRGV9 and TRGJP. The V gene end was trimmed by 1 base and the J gene end by 7 bases; junction bases not matched to a gene: 4. This CDR3 spans 16 amino acids. The germline V gene has CDR1 GITISATS and CDR2 ISYDGTV (reference sequence). CDR3 nucleotides: TGTGCCTTGTGGGAGGTTAAGGAGTTGGGCAAAAAAATCAAGGTATTT. Translation: CALWEVKELGKKIKVF.

This clone was seen a handful of times. V and J are TRGV9 and TRGJP. The V gene end was trimmed by 0 bases and the J gene end by 4 bases; junction bases not matched to a gene: 6. The CDR3 spans 18 residues. CDR1 and CDR2 (germline): GITISATS, ISYDGTV (reference sequence). The CDR3 sequence: CALWEVQPQELGKKIKVF. As DNA, the CDR3 is TGTGCCTTGTGGGAGGTGCAGCCCCAAGAGTTGGGCAAAAAAATCAAGGTATTT.

This clone turned up a few times. The translation of this DNA and the TCRdb protein of a much larger clone differ at residue 5, probably owing to a read error; the protein shown here is translated from the DNA. This rearrangement joins TRGV9 to TRGJP. Germline V gene lookup returns CDR1 GITISATS and CDR2 ISYDGTV (reference sequence). The CDR3 is made up of 17 amino acids. CDR3 protein: CALWGVQRELGKKIKVF. The CDR3 nucleotides read TGTGCCTTGTGGGGGGTGCAAAGAGAGTTGGGCAAAAAAATCAAGGTATTT.